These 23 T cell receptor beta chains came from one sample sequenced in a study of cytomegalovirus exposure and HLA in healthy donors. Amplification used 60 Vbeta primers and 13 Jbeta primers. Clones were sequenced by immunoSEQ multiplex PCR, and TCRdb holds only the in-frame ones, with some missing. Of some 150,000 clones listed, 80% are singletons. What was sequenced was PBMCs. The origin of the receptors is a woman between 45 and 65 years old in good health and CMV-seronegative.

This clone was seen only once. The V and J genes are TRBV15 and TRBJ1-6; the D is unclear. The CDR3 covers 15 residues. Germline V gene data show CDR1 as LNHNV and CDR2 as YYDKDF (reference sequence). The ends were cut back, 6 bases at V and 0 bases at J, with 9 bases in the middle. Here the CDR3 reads CATSIQSSYNSPLHF. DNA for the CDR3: TGTGCCACCAGTATACAGAGCTCCTATAATTCACCCCTCCACTTT. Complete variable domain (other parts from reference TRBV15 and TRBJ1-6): DAMVIQNPRYQVTQFGKPVTLSCSQTLNHNVMYWYQQKSSQAPKLLFHYYDKDFNNEADTPDNFQSRRPNTSFCFLDIRSPGLGDTAMYLCATSIQSSYNSPLHFGNGTRLTVT.

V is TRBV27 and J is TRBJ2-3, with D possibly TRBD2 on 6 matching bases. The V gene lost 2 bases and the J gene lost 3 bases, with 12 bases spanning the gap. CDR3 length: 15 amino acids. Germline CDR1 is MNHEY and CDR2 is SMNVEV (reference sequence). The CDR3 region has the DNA TGTGCCAGCAGTTTAAGGAGGGGTGGTACAGATACGCAGTATTTT. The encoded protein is CASSLRRGGTDTQYF.

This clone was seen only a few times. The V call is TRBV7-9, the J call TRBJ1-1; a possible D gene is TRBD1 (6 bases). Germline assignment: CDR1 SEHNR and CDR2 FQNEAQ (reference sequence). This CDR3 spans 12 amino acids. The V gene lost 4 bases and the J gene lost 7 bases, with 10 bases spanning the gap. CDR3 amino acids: CASSSGVREAFF. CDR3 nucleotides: TGTGCCAGCAGCTCAGGGGTGCGTGAAGCTTTCTTT.

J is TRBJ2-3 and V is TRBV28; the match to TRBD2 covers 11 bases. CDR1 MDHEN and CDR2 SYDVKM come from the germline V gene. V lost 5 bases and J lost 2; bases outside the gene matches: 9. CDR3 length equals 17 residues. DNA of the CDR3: TGTGCCAGCAGTCTAGGAGGGACTAGCGGTACCACAGATACGCAGTATTTT. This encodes CASSLGGTSGTTDTQYF.

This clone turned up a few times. CDR3 in DNA: TGTGCCAGCAGCTCGACCACAGGATCTTCCTACAATGAGCAGTTCTTC. Its protein product is CASSSTTGSSYNEQFF. The chain uses TRBV11-2 and TRBJ2-1; D is possibly TRBD1 (5 bases). V was pared by 4 bases and J by 1 base, with 14 bases between. Germline V lookup: CDR1 SGHAT, CDR2 FQNNGV. The CDR3 is 16 residues long.

The CDR3, as DNA: TGCGCCAGCAAACGGGAATCGTCGGCCGGCAAAGGGGAGCTGTTTTTT. Protein sequence: CASKRESSAGKGELFF. The V call is TRBV4-1, the J call TRBJ2-2; D possibly corresponds to TRBD2 (5 bases). Germline-derived CDR1 and CDR2 are MGHRA and YSYEKL. The CDR3 runs 16 residues. With 7 bases removed from V and 8 bases from J, the gap between germline ends came to 23 bases.

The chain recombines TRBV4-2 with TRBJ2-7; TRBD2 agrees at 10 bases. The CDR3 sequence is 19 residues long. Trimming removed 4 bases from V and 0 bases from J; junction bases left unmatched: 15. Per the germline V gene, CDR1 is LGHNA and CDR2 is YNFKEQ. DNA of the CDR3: TGTGCCAGCAGCCTCTCAAGAACTAGCGGGACCTATAGCTCCTACGAGCAGTACTTC. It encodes CASSLSRTSGTYSSYEQYF.

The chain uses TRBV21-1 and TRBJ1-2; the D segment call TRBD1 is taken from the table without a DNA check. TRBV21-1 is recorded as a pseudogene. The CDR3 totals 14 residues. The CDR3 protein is CASSNLQGVNGYTF. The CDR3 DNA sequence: TGTGCCAGCAGCAATCTACAGGGGGTGAATGGCTACACCTTC.

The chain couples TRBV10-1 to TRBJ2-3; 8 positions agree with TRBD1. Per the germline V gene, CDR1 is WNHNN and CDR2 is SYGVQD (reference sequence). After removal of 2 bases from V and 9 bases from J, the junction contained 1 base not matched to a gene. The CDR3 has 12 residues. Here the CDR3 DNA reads TGCGCCAGCAGTGAGAACAGGGGGACGCAGTATTTT. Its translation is CASSENRGTQYF.

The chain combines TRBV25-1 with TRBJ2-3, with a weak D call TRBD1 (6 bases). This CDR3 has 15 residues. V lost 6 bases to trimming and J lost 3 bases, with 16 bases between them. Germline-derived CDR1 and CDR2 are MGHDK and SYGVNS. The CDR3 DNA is TGTGCCAGCAGCCCCAGCCACCAGGGGACAGATACGCAGTATTTT. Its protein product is CASSPSHQGTDTQYF.

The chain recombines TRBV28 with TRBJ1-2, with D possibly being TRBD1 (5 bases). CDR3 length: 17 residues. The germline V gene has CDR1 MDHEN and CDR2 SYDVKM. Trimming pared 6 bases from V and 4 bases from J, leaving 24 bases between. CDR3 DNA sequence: TGTGCCAGCAGGAAAACTCCCCTGGGGGACTTCCGCTATGGCTACACCTTC. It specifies CASRKTPLGDFRYGYTF.

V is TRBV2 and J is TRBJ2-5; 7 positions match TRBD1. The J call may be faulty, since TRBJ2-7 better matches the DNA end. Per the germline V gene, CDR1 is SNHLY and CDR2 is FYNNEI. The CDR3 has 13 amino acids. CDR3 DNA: TGTGCCAGCAAGGGGACAGACTTGTACGAGCAGTACTTC. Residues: CASKGTDLYEQYF.

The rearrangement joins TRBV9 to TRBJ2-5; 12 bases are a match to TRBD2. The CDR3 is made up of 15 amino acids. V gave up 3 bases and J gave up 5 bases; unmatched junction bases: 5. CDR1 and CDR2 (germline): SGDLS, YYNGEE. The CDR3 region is CASSARLAGVETQYF. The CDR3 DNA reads TGTGCCAGCAGCGCCAGACTAGCGGGAGTCGAGACCCAGTACTTC. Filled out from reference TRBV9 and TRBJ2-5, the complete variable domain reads DSGVTQTPKHLITATGQRVTLRCSPRSGDLSVYWYQQSLDQGLQFLIQYYNGEERAKGNILERFSAQQFPDLHSELNLSSLELGDSALYFCASSARLAGVETQYFGPGTRLLVL.

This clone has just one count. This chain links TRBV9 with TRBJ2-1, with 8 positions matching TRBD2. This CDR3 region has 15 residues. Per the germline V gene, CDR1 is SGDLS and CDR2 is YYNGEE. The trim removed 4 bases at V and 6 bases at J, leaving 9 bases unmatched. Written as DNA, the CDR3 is TGTGCCAGCAGCCGTGCCGGGGGGGGAGGCAATGAGCAGTTCTTC. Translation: CASSRAGGGGNEQFF.

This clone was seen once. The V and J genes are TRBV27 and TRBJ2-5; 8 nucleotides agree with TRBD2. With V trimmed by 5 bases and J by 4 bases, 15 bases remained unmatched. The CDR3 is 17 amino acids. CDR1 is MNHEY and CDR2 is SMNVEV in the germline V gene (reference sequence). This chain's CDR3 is CASSKSGRAAYLETQYF. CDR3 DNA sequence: TGTGCCAGCAGTAAGAGCGGGAGAGCAGCTTATTTAGAGACCCAGTACTTC.

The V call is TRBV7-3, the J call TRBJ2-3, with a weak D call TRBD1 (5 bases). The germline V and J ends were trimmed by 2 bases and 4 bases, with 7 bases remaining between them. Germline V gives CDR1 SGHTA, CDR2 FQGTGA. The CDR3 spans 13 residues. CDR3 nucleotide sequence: TGTGCCAGCAGCTTACAGGGTCCAGATACGCAGTATTTT. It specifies CASSLQGPDTQYF.

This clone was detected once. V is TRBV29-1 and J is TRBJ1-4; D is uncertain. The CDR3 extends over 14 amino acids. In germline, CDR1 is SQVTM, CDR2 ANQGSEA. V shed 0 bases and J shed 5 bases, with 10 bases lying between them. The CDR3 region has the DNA TGCAGCGTTGAAGACGGTGGGCCCAATGAAAAACTGTTTTTT. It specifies CSVEDGGPNEKLFF.

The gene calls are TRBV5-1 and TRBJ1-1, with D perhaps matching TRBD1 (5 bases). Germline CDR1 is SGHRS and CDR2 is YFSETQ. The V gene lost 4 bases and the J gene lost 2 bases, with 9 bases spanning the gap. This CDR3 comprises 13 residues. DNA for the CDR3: TGCGCCAGCAGCAGGGGCGACAACACTGAAGCTTTCTTT. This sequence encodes CASSRGDNTEAFF.

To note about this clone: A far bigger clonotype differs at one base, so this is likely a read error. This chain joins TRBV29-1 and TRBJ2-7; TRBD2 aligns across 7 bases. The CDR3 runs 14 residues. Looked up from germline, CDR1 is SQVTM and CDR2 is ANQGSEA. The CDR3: CSVAQGGDPREKYF. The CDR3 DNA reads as TGCAGCGTTGCCCAGGGAGGGGACCCCCGCGAGAAGTACTTC.

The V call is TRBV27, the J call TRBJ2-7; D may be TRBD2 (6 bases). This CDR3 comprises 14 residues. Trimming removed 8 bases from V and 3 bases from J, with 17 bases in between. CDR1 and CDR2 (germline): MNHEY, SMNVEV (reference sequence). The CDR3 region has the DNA TGTGCCAGCTGGGGGACTCTAACGTTCTACGAGCAGTACTTC. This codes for CASWGTLTFYEQYF.

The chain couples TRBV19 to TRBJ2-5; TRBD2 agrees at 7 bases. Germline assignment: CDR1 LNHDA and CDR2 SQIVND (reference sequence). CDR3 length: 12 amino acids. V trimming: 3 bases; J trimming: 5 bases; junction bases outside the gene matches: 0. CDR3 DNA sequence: TGTGCCAGTAGTATCGGGGGGGAGACCCAGTACTTC. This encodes CASSIGGETQYF.

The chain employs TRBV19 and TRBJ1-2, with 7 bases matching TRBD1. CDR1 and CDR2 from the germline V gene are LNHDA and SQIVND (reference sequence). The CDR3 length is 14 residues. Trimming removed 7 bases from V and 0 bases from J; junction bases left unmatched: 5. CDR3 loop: CASTRDRANYGYTF. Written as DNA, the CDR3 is TGTGCCAGTACCCGCGACAGGGCTAACTATGGCTACACCTTC.

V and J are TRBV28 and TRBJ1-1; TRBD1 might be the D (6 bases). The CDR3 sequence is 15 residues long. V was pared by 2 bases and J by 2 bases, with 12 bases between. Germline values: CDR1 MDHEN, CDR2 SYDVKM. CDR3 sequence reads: CASSLHRVGNTEAFF. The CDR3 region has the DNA TGTGCCAGCAGTTTACACAGGGTGGGAAACACTGAAGCTTTCTTT.